The 8 T cell receptor beta chains listed next were all sequenced from one sample in a study of T-cell reconstitution after alpha-beta-depleted transplantation in children (TCRdb year 2016). The library relied on PCR. The sequencer listed for this sample is Illumina HiSeq 2500. TCR libraries were prepared with molecular barcoding, using unique molecular identifiers to normalize TCRbeta repertoire quantification. TCRdb passed the public sequencing reads through fastp at Q25 and MiXCR, retaining productive beta sequences. Identical CDR3 proteins give one entry, which carries the most common genes and DNA. Recorded for this sample are some 240,000 distinct CDR3 sequences; about 11% of them occurred a single time. Approximately 2.9% of the sample belongs to the ten largest clones. The source was PBMCs from the stem cell graft donor, collected from the stem cell graft. All receptors come from a human donor who donated a stem cell graft to a child with acute lymphoblastic leukemia.

The gene calls are TRBV28 and TRBJ1-4; D is unresolved. Trimming pared 6 bases from V and 8 bases from J, leaving 7 bases between. CDR1 is MDHEN, CDR2 SYDVKM, per germline. This CDR3 is built from 11 residues. The CDR3 is CASSSQEKLFF. The DNA for the CDR3 is TGTGCCAGCAGCTCTCAGGAAAAACTGTTTTTT.

This clonotype has at least ten counts. This chain links TRBV29-1 with TRBJ2-1; a possible D gene is TRBD2 (5 bases). Germline-derived CDR1 and CDR2 are SQVTM and ANQGSEA. Trimming took off 4 bases at V and 7 bases at J, with 17 bases between the two ends. There are 14 residues in the CDR3. The CDR3: CSVVTGVGGNEQFF. CDR3 DNA: TGCAGCGTTGTGACCGGGGTTGGCGGGAATGAGCAGTTCTTC.

This clonotype was seen a handful of times. V and J are TRBV7-2 and TRBJ2-7, with D tentatively TRBD2 (6 bases). Trimming pared 2 bases from V and 7 bases from J, leaving 18 bases between. The V gene's germline CDR1 is SGHTA and CDR2 FQGNSA. CDR3 length: 15 residues. The CDR3 bases are TGTGCCAGCAGCTTAAGCGGGTTCGCTAGCCGTGAGCAGTACTTC. It encodes CASSLSGFASREQYF. The full variable domain, with the rest looked up from reference TRBV7-2 and TRBJ2-7, is GAGVSQSPSNKVTEKGKDVELRCDPISGHTALYWYRQSLGQGLEFLIYFQGNSAPDKSGLPSDRFSAERTGGSVSTLTIQRTQQEDSAVYLCASSLSGFASREQYFGPGTRLTVT.

This clonotype was detected many times. The J gene is TRBJ1-2, the V gene TRBV2; D uncertain. Germline CDR1 is SNHLY and CDR2 is FYNNEI. The CDR3 runs to 12 residues. V was cut by 8 bases and J by 5 bases, with 12 bases left in between. Written as DNA, the CDR3 is TGTGCCAGCGGATGGGATGTGTATGGCTACACCTTC. It codes for CASGWDVYGYTF.

Comment on this clonotype: Here the CDR3 omits its conserved ending phenylalanine or tryptophan, so a read error is the likely source. The chain employs TRBV9 and TRBJ1-4, with D maybe TRBD1 (6 bases). V gave up 3 bases and J gave up 8 bases, with 14 bases separating them. The CDR3 totals 14 residues. Germline V gene lookup returns CDR1 SGDLS and CDR2 YYNGEE. CDR3: CASSGAGVNEKLFL. DNA for the CDR3: TGTGCCAGCAGCGGTGCAGGGGTAAACGAAAAACTGTTTTTG.

The chain carries TRBV28 and TRBJ1-1, with D perhaps matching TRBD1 (5 bases). This CDR3 has 14 amino acids. The V gene's germline CDR1 is MDHEN and CDR2 SYDVKM. Trimming took off 4 bases at V and 1 base at J, with 10 bases between the two ends. The CDR3 region is CASSWFGGNTEAFF. The DNA of the CDR3 is TGTGCCAGCAGTTGGTTCGGGGGGAACACTGAAGCTTTCTTT.

This clonotype was detected many times. The chain has TRBV29-1 and TRBJ2-1, with TRBD1 as a possible D gene (6 bases). CDR1 and CDR2 (germline): SQVTM, ANQGSEA. Trimming removed 1 base from V and 6 bases from J, with 13 bases in between. This CDR3 contains 14 residues. CDR3 in amino acids: CSVEGGQLGNEQFF. The CDR3 nucleotides read TGCAGCGTTGAAGGGGGGCAACTGGGCAATGAGCAGTTCTTC.

This clonotype was seen ten or more times. This chain connects TRBV12-3 or TRBV12-4 to TRBJ2-1; D is unresolved. CDR3 length equals 13 residues. V lost 2 bases and J lost 7, with 9 bases in between. The CDR3 sequence: CASSLSRPNEQFF. The CDR3 nucleotides read TGTGCCAGCAGTTTATCTAGGCCTAATGAGCAGTTCTTC.